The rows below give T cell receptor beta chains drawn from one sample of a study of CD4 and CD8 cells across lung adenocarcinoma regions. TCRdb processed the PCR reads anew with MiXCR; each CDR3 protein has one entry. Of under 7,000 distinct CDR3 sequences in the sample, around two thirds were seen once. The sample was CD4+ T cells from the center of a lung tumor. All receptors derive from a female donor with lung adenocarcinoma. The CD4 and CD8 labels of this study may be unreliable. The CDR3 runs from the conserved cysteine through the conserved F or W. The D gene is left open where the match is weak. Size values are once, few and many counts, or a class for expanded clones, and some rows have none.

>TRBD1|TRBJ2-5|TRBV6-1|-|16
CASSSPMQGAGETQYF
TGTGCCAGCAGTAGCCCCATGCAGGGGGCGGGGGAGACCCAGTACTTC
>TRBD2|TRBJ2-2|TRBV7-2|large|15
CASSLALAGVGELFF
TGTGCCAGCAGCTTGGCACTAGCGGGAGTCGGGGAGCTGTTTTTT
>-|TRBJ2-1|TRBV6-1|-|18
CASSPHAFTESSYNEQFF
TGTGCCAGCAGTCCTCACGCATTTACCGAAAGCTCCTACAATGAGCAGTTCTTC
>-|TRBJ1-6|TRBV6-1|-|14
CASSPGFTDSPLHF
TGTGCCAGCAGTCCAGGTTTTACCGATTCACCCCTCCACTTT
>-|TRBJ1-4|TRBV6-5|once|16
CASSYSVRATNEKLFF
TGTGCCAGCAGTTACTCCGTGAGGGCTACTAATGAAAAACTGTTTTTT
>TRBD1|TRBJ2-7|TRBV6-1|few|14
CASSPYRGAYEQYF
TGTGCCAGCAGTCCATACAGGGGGGCCTACGAGCAGTACTTC
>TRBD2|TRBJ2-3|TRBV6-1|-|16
CASSDPRGGHGDTQYF
TGTGCCAGCAGTGACCCGCGGGGGGGCCATGGAGATACGCAGTATTTT
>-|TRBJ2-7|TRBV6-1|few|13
CASSRQDPYEQYF
TGTGCCAGCAGTCGACAGGACCCCTACGAGCAGTACTTC
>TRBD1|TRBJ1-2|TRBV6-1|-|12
CASSGQGRSYTF
TGTGCCAGCAGCGGACAGGGTAGAAGCTACACCTTC
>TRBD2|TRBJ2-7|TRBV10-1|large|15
CASSEGSGSSYEQYF
TGCGCCAGCAGTGAGGGTAGCGGGAGCTCCTACGAGCAGTACTTC